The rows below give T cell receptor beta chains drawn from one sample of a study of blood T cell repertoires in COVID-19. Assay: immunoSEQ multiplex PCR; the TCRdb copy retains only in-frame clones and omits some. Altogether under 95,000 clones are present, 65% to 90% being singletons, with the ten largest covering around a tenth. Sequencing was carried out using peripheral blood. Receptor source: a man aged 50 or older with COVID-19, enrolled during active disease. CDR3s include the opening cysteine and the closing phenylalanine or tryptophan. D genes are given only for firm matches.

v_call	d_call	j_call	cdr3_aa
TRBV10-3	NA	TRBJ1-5	CAISESEARGQPQHF
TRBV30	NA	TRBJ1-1	CAWSVNRRTEAFF
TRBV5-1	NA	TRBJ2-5	CASSLAGLGETQYF
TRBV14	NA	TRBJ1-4	CASSQEGEYLEKLFF
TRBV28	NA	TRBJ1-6	CASSSTPYNSPLHF
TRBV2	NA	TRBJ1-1	CASSDFPGGTEAFF
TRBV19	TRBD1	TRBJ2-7	CASSRTGSSYEQYF
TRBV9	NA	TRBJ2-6	CASSASSGANVLTF
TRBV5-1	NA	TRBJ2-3	CASSLDGVRADTQYF
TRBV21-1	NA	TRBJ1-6	CASSARRRRNNSPLHF
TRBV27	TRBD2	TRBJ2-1	CASRPSGRLPGEQFF
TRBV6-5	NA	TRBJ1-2	CASSYSQGRYGYTF
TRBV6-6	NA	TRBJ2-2	CASSRWAGVNTGELFF
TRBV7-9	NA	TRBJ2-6	CASSFDGGIGNVLTF
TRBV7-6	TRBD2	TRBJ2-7	CASSLWASGSNEQYF
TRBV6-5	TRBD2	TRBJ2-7	CASSFSTSGYEQYF
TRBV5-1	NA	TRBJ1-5	CASSLIPNSNQPQHF
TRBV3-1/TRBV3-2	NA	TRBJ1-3	CASSQVSSGNTIYF
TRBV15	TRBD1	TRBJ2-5	CATSRLQTGGGETQYF
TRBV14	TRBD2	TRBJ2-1	CASSQGSGRPLIYNEQFF
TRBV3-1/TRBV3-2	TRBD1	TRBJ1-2	CASSQPPTGYNGYTF
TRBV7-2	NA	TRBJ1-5	CATQSSNQPQHF
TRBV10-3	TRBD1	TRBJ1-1	CAISRQGNIQHAVEAFF
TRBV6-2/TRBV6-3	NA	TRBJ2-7	CASSYSGQDYEQYF
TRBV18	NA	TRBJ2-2	CASSPYQGTGELFF
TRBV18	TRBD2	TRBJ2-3	CASAGSGNTDTQYF
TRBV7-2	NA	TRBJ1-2	CASSIQTSYGYTF
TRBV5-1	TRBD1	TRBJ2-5	CASSPGGGETQYF
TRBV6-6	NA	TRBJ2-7	CASSPPKGGEQYF
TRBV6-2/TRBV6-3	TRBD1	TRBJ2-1	CASSYYPPTGEPYNEQFF
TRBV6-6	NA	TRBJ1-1	CASSSGTFGMNTEAFF
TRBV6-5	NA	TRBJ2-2	CASSLLERETGELFF
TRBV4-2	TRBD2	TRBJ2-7	CASSQDVLAVYEQYF
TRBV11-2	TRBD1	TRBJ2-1	CASSPRTGFHEQFF
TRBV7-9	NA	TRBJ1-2	CASSFSEDLYGYTF
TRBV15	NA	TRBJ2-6	CATSRDSGTGANVLTF
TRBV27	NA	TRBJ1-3	CASSERFSGNTIYF
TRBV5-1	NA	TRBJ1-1	CASSRGGLNTEAFF
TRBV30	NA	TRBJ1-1	CAWSRQSHTEAFF
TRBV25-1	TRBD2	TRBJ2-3	CASSAEGGPAHTQYF
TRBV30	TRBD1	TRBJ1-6	CAWTGQGNSPLHF
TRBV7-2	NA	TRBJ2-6	CASSLGPPDSGANVLTF
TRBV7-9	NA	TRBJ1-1	CASKQVEAFF
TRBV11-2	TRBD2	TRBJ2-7	CASRKSGTSSYEQYF
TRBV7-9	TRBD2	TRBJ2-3	CASRKGLAGKTASTDTQYF
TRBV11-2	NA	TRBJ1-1	CASSPPTEMRLNTEAFF
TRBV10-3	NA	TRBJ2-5	CATATRVETQYF
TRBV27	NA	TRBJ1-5	CASRSLDGDSNQPQHF
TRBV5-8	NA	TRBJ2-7	CASSLWENGGEQYF
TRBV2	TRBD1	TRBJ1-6	CASSSGTGYSEPLHF